This T cell receptor beta chain was recorded in a study of blood T cell repertoires in COVID-19. The CDR3 has 13 amino acids. The germline V and J ends were trimmed by 5 bases and 8 bases, with 15 bases remaining between them. Germline V gene sequence: CDR1 SEHNR, CDR2 FQNEAQ (reference sequence). This table comes from immunoSEQ multiplex PCR, and its TCRdb copy is limited to in-frame clones, with some not included. This repertoire shows about 150,000 clones, around 84% found once; its top ten account for around 7.1%. The chain recombines TRBV7-9 with TRBJ1-2, with D possibly TRBD1 on 5 matching bases. The sequencing input was PBMCs or T cells enriched from blood (not recorded which). The receptor comes from a man over 45 who had recovered from COVID-19. The CDR3 loop reads CASSPDTRMGYTF. CDR3 coding DNA: TGTGCCAGCAGCCCGGACACGCGCATGGGCTACACCTTC.